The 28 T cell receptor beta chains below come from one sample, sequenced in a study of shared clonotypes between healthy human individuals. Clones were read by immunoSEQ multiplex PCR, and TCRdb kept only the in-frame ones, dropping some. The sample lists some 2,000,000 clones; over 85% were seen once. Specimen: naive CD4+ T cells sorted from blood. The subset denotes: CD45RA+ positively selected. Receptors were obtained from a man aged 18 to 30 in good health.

The CDR3, as DNA: TGTGCCAGCAGTCAGGCCTACAGGGGGGAAGACTATGGCTACACCTTC. Its protein product is CASSQAYRGEDYGYTF. The V gene is TRBV28, the J gene TRBJ1-2; 8 nucleotides line up with TRBD1. The germline CDR1 and CDR2 sequences are MDHEN and SYDVKM. V was clipped by 5 bases and J by 3 bases; unmatched bases: 11. The CDR3 sequence is 16 residues long.

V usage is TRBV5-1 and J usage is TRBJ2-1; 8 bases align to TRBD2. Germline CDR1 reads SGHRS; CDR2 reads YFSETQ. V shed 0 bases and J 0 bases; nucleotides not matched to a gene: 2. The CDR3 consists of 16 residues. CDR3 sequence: CASSLAGGPSYNEQFF. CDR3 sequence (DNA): TGCGCCAGCAGCTTGGCGGGAGGGCCCTCCTACAATGAGCAGTTCTTC.

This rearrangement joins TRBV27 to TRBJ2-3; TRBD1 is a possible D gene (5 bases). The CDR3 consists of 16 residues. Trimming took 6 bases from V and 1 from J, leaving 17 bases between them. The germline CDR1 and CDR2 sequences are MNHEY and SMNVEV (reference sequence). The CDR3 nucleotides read TGTGCCAGCAGGACCATCCAGGGTATCGGCACAGATACGCAGTATTTT. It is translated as CASRTIQGIGTDTQYF.

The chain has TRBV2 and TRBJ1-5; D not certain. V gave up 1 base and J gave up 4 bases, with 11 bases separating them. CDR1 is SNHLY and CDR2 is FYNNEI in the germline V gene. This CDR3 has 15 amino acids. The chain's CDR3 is CASSEGVLLNQPQHF. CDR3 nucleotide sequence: TGTGCCAGCAGTGAAGGGGTATTACTTAATCAGCCCCAGCATTTT.

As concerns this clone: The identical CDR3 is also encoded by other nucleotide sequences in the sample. CDR3 residues: CASSSLGEQFF. The CDR3 coding sequence is TGTGCCAGCAGCTCCCTGGGTGAGCAGTTCTTC. The V gene is TRBV7-9, the J gene TRBJ2-1; the D is unclear. The CDR3 runs to 11 residues. Germline V CDR1 and CDR2: SEHNR, FQNEAQ (reference sequence). Trimming took off 4 bases at V and 9 bases at J, with 7 bases between the two ends.

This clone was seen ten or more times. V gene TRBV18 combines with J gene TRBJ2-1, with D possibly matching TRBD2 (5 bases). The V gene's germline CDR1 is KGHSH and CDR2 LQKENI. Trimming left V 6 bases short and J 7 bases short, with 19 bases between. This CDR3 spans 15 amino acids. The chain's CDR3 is CASSVSLAGENEQFF. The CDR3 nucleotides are TGTGCCAGCTCCGTATCTTTAGCCGGGGAGAATGAGCAGTTCTTC.

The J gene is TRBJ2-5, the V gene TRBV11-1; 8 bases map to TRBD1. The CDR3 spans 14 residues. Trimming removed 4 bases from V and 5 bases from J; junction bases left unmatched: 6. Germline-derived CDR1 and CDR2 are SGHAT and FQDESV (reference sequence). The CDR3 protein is CASSYGRQGETQYF. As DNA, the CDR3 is TGTGCCAGCAGCTATGGGAGACAGGGGGAGACCCAGTACTTC.

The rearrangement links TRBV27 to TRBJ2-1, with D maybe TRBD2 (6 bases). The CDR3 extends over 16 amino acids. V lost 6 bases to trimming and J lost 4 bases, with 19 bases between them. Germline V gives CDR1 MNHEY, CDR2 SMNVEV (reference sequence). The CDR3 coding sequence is TGTGCCAGCAGCTCGCCCACTAGCCTAGCATACAATGAGCAGTTCTTC. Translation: CASSSPTSLAYNEQFF.

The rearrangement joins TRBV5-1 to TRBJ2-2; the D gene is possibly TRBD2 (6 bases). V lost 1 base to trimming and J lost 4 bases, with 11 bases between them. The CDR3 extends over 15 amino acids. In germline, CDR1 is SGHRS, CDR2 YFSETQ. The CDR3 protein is CASSLTGLTTGELFF. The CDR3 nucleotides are TGCGCCAGCAGCTTGACGGGACTCACCACCGGGGAGCTGTTTTTT.

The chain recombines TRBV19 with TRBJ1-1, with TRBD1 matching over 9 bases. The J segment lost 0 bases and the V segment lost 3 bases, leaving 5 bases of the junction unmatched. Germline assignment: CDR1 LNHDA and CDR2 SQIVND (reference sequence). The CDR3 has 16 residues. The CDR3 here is CASSIPDRGLNTEAFF. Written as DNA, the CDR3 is TGTGCCAGTAGTATTCCGGACAGGGGCCTGAACACTGAAGCTTTCTTT. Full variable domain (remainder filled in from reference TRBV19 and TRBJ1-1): DGGITQSPKYLFRKEGQNVTLSCEQNLNHDAMYWYRQDPGQGLRLIYYSQIVNDFQKGDIAEGYSVSREKKESFPLTVTSAQKNPTAFYLCASSIPDRGLNTEAFFGQGTRLTVV.

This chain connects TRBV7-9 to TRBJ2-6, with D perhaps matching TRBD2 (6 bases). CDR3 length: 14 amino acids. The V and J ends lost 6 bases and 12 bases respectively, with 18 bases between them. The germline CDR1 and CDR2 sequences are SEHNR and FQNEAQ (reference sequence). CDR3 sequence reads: CASRPGTSPGVLTF. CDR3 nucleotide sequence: TGTGCCAGCAGACCCGGGACTTCGCCGGGCGTCCTGACTTTC.

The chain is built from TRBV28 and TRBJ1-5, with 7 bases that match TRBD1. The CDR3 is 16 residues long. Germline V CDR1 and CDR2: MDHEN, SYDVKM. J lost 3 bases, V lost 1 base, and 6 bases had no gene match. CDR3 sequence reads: CASSLSATGNNQPQHF. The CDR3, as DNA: TGTGCCAGCAGTTTATCGGCGACAGGGAACAATCAGCCCCAGCATTTT.

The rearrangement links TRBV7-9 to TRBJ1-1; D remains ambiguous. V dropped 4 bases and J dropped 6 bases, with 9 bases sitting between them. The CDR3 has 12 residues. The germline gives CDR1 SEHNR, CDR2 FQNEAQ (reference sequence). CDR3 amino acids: CASSSRLSEAFF. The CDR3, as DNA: TGTGCCAGCAGCTCCCGGCTGTCTGAAGCTTTCTTT.

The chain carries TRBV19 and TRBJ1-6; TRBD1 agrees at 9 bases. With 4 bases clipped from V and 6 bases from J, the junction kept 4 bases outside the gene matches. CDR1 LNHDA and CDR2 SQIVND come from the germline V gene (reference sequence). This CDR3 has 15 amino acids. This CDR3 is CASSTMTGGNSPLHF. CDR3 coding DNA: TGTGCCAGTAGTACCATGACAGGGGGTAATTCACCCCTCCACTTT.

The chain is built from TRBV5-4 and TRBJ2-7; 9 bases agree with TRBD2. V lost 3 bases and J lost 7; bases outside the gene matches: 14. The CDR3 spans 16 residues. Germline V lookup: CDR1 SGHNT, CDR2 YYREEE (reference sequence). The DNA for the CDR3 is TGTGCCAGCAGCTCAATGACTAGCGGTTCCATTAAGGAGCAGTACTTC. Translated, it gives CASSSMTSGSIKEQYF.

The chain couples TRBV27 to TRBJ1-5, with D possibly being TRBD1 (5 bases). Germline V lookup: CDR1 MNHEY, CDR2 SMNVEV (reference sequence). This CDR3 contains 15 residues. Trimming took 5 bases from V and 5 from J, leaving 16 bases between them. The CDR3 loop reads CASSTMGVRDQPQHF. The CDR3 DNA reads TGTGCCAGCAGTACTATGGGGGTGAGGGATCAGCCCCAGCATTTT.

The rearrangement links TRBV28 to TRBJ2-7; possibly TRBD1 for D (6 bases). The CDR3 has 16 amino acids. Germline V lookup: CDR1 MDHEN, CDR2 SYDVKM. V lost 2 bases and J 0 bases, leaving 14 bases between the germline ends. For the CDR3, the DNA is TGTGCCAGCAGTTTAGGCTGGGACACTCCCTCCTACGAGCAGTACTTC. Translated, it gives CASSLGWDTPSYEQYF.

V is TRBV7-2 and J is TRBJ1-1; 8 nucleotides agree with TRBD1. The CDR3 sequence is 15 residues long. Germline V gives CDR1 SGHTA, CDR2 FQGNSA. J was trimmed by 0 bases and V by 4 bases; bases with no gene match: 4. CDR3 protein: CASSSRTGLNTEAFF. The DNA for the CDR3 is TGTGCCAGCAGCTCCCGGACAGGGCTGAACACTGAAGCTTTCTTT.

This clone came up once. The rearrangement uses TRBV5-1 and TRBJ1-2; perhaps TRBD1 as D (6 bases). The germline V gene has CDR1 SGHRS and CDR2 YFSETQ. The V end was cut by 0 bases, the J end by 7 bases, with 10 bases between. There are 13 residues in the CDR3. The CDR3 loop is CASSLAGASGYTF. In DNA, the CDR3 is TGCGCCAGCAGCTTGGCGGGGGCCTCTGGCTACACCTTC.

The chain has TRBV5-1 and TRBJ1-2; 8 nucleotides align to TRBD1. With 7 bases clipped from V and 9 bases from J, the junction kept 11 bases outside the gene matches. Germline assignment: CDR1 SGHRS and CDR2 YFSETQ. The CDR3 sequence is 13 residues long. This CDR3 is CASGTTDRESYTF. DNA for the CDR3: TGCGCCAGCGGCACTACGGACAGGGAGAGCTACACCTTC. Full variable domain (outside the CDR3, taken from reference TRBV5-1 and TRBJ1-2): KAGVTQTPRYLIKTRGQQVTLSCSPISGHRSVSWYQQTPGQGLQFLFEYFSETQRNKGNFPGRFSGRQFSNSRSEMNVSTLELGDSALYLCASGTTDRESYTFGSGTRLTVV.

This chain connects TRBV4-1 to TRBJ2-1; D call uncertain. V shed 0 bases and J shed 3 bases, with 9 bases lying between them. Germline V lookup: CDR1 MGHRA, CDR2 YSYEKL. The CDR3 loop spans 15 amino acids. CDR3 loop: CASSQDRISYNEQFF. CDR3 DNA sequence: TGCGCCAGCAGCCAAGATCGGATCAGCTACAATGAGCAGTTCTTC.

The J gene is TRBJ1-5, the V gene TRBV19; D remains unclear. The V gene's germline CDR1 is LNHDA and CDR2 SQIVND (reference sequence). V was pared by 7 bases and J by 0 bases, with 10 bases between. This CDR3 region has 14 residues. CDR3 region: CASTLTVSNQPQHF. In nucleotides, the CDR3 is TGTGCCAGTACGCTTACGGTTAGCAATCAGCCCCAGCATTTT.

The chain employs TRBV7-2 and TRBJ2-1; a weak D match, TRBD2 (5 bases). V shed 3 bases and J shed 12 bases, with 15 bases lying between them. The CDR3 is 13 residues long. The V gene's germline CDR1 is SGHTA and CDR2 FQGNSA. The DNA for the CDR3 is TGTGCCAGCAGCTTCATCACTAGTAACGGGCAGTTCTTC. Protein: CASSFITSNGQFF.

The CDR3 region is CASSRRTSGSYGGYTDTQYF. In DNA form, the CDR3 reads TGCGCCAGCAGCCGACGGACTAGCGGGAGTTACGGGGGGTACACAGATACGCAGTATTTT. The V and J genes are TRBV4-3 and TRBJ2-3, with TRBD2 matching 13 bases. Germline trimming cut 4 bases from V and 2 bases from J; bases unmatched to any gene: 15. Germline V lookup: CDR1 LGHNA, CDR2 YSLEER. The CDR3 runs 20 residues.

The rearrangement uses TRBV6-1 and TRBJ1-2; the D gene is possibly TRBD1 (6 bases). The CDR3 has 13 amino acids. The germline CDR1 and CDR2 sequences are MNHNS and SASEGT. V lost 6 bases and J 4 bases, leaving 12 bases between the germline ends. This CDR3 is CASSPQGSYGYTF. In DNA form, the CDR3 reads TGTGCCAGCAGCCCACAGGGATCCTATGGCTACACCTTC.

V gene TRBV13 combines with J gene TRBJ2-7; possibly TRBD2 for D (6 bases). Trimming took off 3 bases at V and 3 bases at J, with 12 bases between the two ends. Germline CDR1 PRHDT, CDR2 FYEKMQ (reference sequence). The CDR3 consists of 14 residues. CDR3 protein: CASSFGRRDYEQYF. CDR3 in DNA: TGTGCCAGCAGCTTCGGGAGAAGGGACTACGAGCAGTACTTC.

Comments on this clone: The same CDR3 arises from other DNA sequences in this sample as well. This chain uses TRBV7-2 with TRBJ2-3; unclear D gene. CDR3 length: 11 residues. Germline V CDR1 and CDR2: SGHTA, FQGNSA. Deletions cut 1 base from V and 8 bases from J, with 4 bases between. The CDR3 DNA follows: TGTGCCAGCAGCTTAGGAGTTACGCAGTATTTT. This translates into CASSLGVTQYF.

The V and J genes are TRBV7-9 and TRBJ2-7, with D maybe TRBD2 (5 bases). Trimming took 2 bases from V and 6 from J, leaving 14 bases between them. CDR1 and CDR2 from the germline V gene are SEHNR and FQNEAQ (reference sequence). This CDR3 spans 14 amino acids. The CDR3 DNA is TGTGCCAGCAGCTTAAGAGGGTCTCCTGGCGAGCAGTACTTC. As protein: CASSLRGSPGEQYF.